This passage covers 19 T cell receptor beta chains from one sample sequenced in a study of a mutant IDH1 vaccine in newly diagnosed glioma. Produced via immunoSEQ multiplex PCR; TCRdb's table is partial and in-frame only. The table includes approximately 100,000 clones, over 85% detected once. Time point here: baseline, week 1 (first vaccination visit). The sample's treatment: pre-vaccination baseline after standard-of-care therapy. The sample in question was PBMCs, obtained from a glioma patient treated with radiotherapy, temozolomide or both. These receptors were obtained from a woman aged 45 to 65 with glioma.

This clone was counted a few times. The rearrangement joins TRBV18 to TRBJ1-1; D is possibly TRBD1 (5 bases). Trimming pared 1 base from V and 5 bases from J, leaving 11 bases between. The CDR3 totals 14 residues. Germline CDR1 KGHSH, CDR2 LQKENI. CDR3 sequence reads: CASSPLQGRTEAFF. The CDR3 DNA is TGTGCCAGCTCACCACTCCAGGGAAGGACTGAAGCTTTCTTT.

This clone was detected a few times. The V and J genes are TRBV9 and TRBJ1-1; TRBD1 is a possible D gene (6 bases). The V end lost 0 bases, the J end lost 3 bases, and 12 bases lay between the germline ends. Germline V gene data show CDR1 as SGDLS and CDR2 as YYNGEE. This CDR3 contains 15 residues. In DNA form, the CDR3 reads TGTGCCAGCAGCGTAGCGATTAGGGGGGACACTGAAGCTTTCTTT. Encoded protein: CASSVAIRGDTEAFF.

The rearrangement uses TRBV14 and TRBJ2-5; D unresolved. V gave up 0 bases and J gave up 5 bases, with 10 bases separating them. This CDR3 contains 14 residues. Germline values: CDR1 SGHDN, CDR2 FVKESK. The CDR3 region has the DNA TGTGCCAGCAGCCAAGAAACACTTTGGGAGACCCAGTACTTC. Its protein product is CASSQETLWETQYF.

The chain recombines TRBV6-6 with TRBJ2-7, with D maybe TRBD1 (5 bases). Trimming removed 7 bases from V and 4 bases from J, with 14 bases in between. This CDR3 spans 13 amino acids. Germline-derived CDR1 and CDR2 are MNHNY and SVGAGI (reference sequence). The CDR3 reads CASTLKGAYEQYF. DNA for the CDR3: TGTGCCAGCACCCTCAAAGGGGCATACGAGCAGTACTTC.

V and J are TRBV18 and TRBJ2-5, with D possibly matching TRBD1 (5 bases). Trimming removed 3 bases at V and 5 bases at J, with 10 bases between. This CDR3 comprises 13 residues. Germline CDR1 and CDR2: KGHSH and LQKENI. The CDR3 coding sequence is TGTGCCAGCTCACCTGGCAGGGTGGAGACCCAGTACTTC. It encodes CASSPGRVETQYF.

V gene TRBV19 combines with J gene TRBJ1-1; TRBD1 matches at 7 bases. The CDR3 covers 14 residues. Trimming at V came to 6 bases and at J to 1 base, leaving 5 bases not matched to a gene. Per germline, CDR1 LNHDA and CDR2 SQIVND (reference sequence). The DNA of the CDR3 is TGTGCCAGTAGCCCGAGGACAGGGAACACTGAAGCTTTCTTT. Translated: CASSPRTGNTEAFF.

In its sample, this clone was seen a few times. The chain employs TRBV5-1 and TRBJ1-1, with D possibly being TRBD1 (5 bases). There are 17 residues in the CDR3. Germline lookup yields CDR1 SGHRS and CDR2 YFSETQ. V lost 0 bases and J 0 bases, leaving 15 bases between the germline ends. Here the CDR3 reads CASSLGGGRSMNTEAFF. In nucleotides, the CDR3 is TGCGCCAGCAGCTTGGGGGGCGGACGGTCCATGAACACTGAAGCTTTCTTT. The full variable domain, rest sourced from reference TRBV5-1 and TRBJ1-1, is KAGVTQTPRYLIKTRGQQVTLSCSPISGHRSVSWYQQTPGQGLQFLFEYFSETQRNKGNFPGRFSGRQFSNSRSEMNVSTLELGDSALYLCASSLGGGRSMNTEAFFGQGTRLTVV.

The V gene is TRBV2, the J gene TRBJ2-5; 7 nucleotides agree with TRBD2. The CDR3 spans 14 residues. The germline V gene has CDR1 SNHLY and CDR2 FYNNEI. The ends lost 8 bases at V and 5 bases at J; junction bases unmatched: 11. CDR3: CASLRREQGETQYF. CDR3 sequence (DNA): TGTGCCAGCCTTAGGCGGGAGCAAGGGGAGACCCAGTACTTC.

The chain uses TRBV5-1 and TRBJ1-4; D is possibly TRBD1 (5 bases). V lost 7 bases and J lost 8, with 18 bases in between. The CDR3 extends over 14 amino acids. CDR1 is SGHRS and CDR2 is YFSETQ in the germline V gene. The CDR3 sequence is CASGVSGLDEKLFF. CDR3 DNA sequence: TGCGCCAGCGGGGTTTCAGGGCTTGACGAAAAACTGTTTTTT. Complete variable domain (other parts from reference TRBV5-1 and TRBJ1-4): KAGVTQTPRYLIKTRGQQVTLSCSPISGHRSVSWYQQTPGQGLQFLFEYFSETQRNKGNFPGRFSGRQFSNSRSEMNVSTLELGDSALYLCASGVSGLDEKLFFGSGTQLSVL.

The chain has TRBV7-9 and TRBJ2-7; TRBD2 matches 7 bases. This CDR3 region has 14 residues. Trimming cost V 4 bases and J 5 bases; bases outside gene matches: 8. Germline-derived CDR1 and CDR2 are SEHNR and FQNEAQ (reference sequence). CDR3 nucleotide sequence: TGTGCCAGCAGCTCAGGGTGGGGGGGAAACGAGCAGTACTTC. Encoded protein: CASSSGWGGNEQYF.

For the CDR3, the DNA is TGCAGTGCCCTGGGGGAGACCCAGTACTTC. This translates into CSALGETQYF. The chain combines TRBV20-1 with TRBJ2-5; D is ambiguous. The CDR3 extends over 10 amino acids. Germline V gene lookup returns CDR1 DFQATT and CDR2 SNEGSKA (reference sequence). Trimming removed 6 bases at V and 5 bases at J, with 7 bases between.

Comments on this clone: A junction end diverges from the germline sequence, so it may reflect a read error. The chain uses TRBV2 and TRBJ2-2; 7 bases agree with TRBD2. In germline, CDR1 is SNHLY, CDR2 FYNNEI. This CDR3 spans 14 amino acids. In nucleotides, the CDR3 is TGTGCCAGCAGTCAAGCGGGGTCGGTCGGGGAGCTGTTTTTT. It translates to CASSQAGSVGELFF.

The V gene is TRBV7-2, the J gene TRBJ1-6, with D hard to call. This CDR3 region has 11 residues. The V and J ends lost 6 bases and 18 bases respectively, with 15 bases between them. Germline-derived CDR1 and CDR2 are SGHTA and FQGNSA. CDR3 in DNA: TGTGCCAGCAGTTGTGACGATGTATCCCACTTT. Amino acid sequence: CASSCDDVSHF.

The J gene is TRBJ2-1, the V gene TRBV5-8, with D possibly being TRBD1 (5 bases). Per the germline V gene, CDR1 is SGHTS and CDR2 is YDEGEE. Deletions cut 4 bases from V and 3 bases from J, with 20 bases between. This CDR3 has 17 amino acids. The chain's CDR3 is CASSLGPPGPNYNEQFF. In nucleotides, the CDR3 is TGTGCCAGCAGCCTGGGGCCCCCCGGGCCCAACTACAATGAGCAGTTCTTC.

The chain employs TRBV7-8 and TRBJ2-7, with 7 bases matching TRBD1. The CDR3 is 16 amino acids. Trimming removed 0 bases from V and 4 bases from J; junction bases left unmatched: 9. Germline V gives CDR1 SGHVS, CDR2 FQNEAQ. Written as DNA, the CDR3 is TGTGCCAGCAGCTTAGCAAGGACAGGTCTCCCTTACGAGCAGTACTTC. Its translation is CASSLARTGLPYEQYF.

This clone has a single count. V and J are TRBV6-1 and TRBJ2-7, with TRBD2 matching over 8 bases. The CDR3 totals 15 residues. Germline trimming cut 1 base from V and 3 bases from J; bases unmatched to any gene: 5. Looked up from germline, CDR1 is MNHNS and CDR2 is SASEGT. The CDR3 protein is CASSEVISGNYEQYF. DNA of the CDR3: TGTGCCAGCAGTGAAGTTATTAGCGGGAACTACGAGCAGTACTTC.

This chain links TRBV2 with TRBJ2-4; D is possibly TRBD2 (5 bases). With 3 bases removed from V and 4 bases from J, the gap between germline ends came to 13 bases. This CDR3 comprises 15 residues. CDR1 is SNHLY and CDR2 is FYNNEI in the germline V gene. CDR3 loop: CASSEIRDRKNIQYF. CDR3 DNA: TGTGCCAGCAGTGAGATCCGGGATCGGAAAAACATTCAGTACTTC.

This clone was recorded only once. This chain connects TRBV19 to TRBJ1-1; TRBD1 might be the D (5 bases). The germline CDR1 and CDR2 sequences are LNHDA and SQIVND (reference sequence). V lost 7 bases and J 3 bases, leaving 18 bases between the germline ends. The CDR3 loop spans 15 amino acids. The CDR3 DNA follows: TGTGCCAGTACCCTGGCGTGGGGAGGGGACACTGAAGCTTTCTTT. Amino acids: CASTLAWGGDTEAFF.

The V call is TRBV4-2, the J call TRBJ2-7, with D perhaps TRBD2 (5 bases). Germline assignment: CDR1 LGHNA and CDR2 YNFKEQ. The CDR3 is 15 residues long. V lost 1 base and J lost 2, with 12 bases in between. The CDR3 here is CASSQGLAQPYEQYF. The DNA of the CDR3 is TGTGCCAGCAGCCAAGGTCTAGCCCAGCCCTACGAGCAGTACTTC.